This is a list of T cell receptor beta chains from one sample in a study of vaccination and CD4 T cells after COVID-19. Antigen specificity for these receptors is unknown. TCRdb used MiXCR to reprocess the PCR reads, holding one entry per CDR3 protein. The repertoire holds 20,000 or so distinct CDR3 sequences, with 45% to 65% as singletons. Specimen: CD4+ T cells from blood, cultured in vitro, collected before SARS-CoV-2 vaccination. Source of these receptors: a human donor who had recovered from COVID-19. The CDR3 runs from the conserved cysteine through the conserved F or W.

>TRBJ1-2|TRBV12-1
CASSFAQIWSGGYYGYTF
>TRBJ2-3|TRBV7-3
CASSSSAGPDTQYF
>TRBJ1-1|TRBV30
CARGQGGTEAFF
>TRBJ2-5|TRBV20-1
CSARDPRGQETQYF
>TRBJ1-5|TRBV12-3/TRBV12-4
CASSLYESPPQHF
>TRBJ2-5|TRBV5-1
CASSYRGQKETQYF
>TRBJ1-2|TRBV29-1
CSVEDYGYTF
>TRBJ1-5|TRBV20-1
CSARSSNQPQHF
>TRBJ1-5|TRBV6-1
CASNTPGSNQPQHF
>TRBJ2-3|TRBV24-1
CATSDARRGRSTDTQYF
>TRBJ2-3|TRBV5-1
CASSFEAGSTDTQYF
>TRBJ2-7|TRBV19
CASSISGQGFYEQYF
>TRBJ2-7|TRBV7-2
CASSGGQGGSYEQYF
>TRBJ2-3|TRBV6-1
CASKGQRLVWGDTQYF
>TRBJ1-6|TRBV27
CASSPRPAWNSPLHF
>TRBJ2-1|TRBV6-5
CASSYFGRGALNEQFF
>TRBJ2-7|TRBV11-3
CASSFGPGSEQYF
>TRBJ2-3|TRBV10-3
CAIHRDRATDTQYF
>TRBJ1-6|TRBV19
CASSRRGQQGNSPLHF
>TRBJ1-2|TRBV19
CASTPVSRGLRGYTF
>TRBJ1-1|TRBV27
CASSPDRGTEAFF
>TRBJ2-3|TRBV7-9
CASSSPGLAGGDTQYF
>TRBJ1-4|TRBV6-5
CASSYRDEKLFF
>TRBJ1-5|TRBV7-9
CASSPAMKDTGIQPQHF
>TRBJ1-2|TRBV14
CASSRIRGRDGYTF
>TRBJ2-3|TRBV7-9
CASSLMSVADTQYF
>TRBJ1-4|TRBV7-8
CASSFALEKLFF
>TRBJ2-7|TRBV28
CASRTSLGQAGDEQYF
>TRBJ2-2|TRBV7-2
CASSLGSGRGHTGELFF
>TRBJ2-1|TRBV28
CASSLEGLAGVNSYNEQFF
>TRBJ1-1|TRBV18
CASSGQGGHTEAFF
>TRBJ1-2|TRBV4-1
CASSQDPGSYGYTF
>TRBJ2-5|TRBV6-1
CASKTGAQETQYF
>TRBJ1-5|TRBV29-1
CSASTGLGGNQPQHF
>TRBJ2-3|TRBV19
CASTNMRDTQYF
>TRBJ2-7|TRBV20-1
CSASPTGTSGGYEQYF
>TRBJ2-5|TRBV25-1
CASSEPQGSGEETQYF
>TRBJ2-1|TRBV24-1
CATSDRGQGRKNEQFF
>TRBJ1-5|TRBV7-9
CASSLSDGPEPQHF
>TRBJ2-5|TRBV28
CASSFLLSGLSGQELGTQYF
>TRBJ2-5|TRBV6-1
CASSGSFQETQYF
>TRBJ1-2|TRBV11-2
CASSQGQGANGYTF
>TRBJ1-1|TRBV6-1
CASSSNRAATEAFF
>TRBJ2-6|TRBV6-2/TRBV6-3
CASSYSTGANVLTF
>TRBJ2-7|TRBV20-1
CSARDNEGQGRYEQYF
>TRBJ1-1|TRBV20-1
CSASPGTEHMNTEAFF
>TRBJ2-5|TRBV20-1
CSAPSGIEETQYF
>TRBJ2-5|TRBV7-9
CASSLAAGQETQYF